The 31 T cell receptor beta chains in this list originate from one sample, sequenced in a study of blood T cells in healthy people across ages. Together with a sample-barcoded 5' primer, a J-beta primer mix was included in a second PCR lasting about 7 to 12 cycles. MiXCR, run by TCRdb on the 5' RACE reads, gives a single entry per CDR3 protein. This sample carries 500,000 to 550,000 distinct CDR3 sequences, about 24% of them seen once, and the ten largest clones take approximately 10%. The same sample was also studied in work on T cells of mothers and their children.

Sequencing was carried out using blood. Receptor source: a boy between 5 and 17 years old in good health.

There are a few counts of this clonotype. This chain links TRBV2 with TRBJ2-3, with 16 bases that match TRBD2. After removal of 10 bases from V and 2 bases from J, the junction contained 15 bases not matched to a gene. The germline CDR1 and CDR2 sequences are SNHLY and FYNNEI. This CDR3 spans 19 amino acids. For the CDR3, the DNA is TGTGCCAACCAGCCGGGACTAGCGGGGGGGTCCACAGCCACAGATACGCAGTATTTT. Translating it yields CANQPGLAGGSTATDTQYF.

This clonotype has ten or more counts. CDR3 in amino acids: CATSDSYEQYF. CDR3 in DNA: TGTGCCACCAGTGATTCCTACGAGCAGTACTTC. The gene calls are TRBV24-1 and TRBJ2-7; D is uncertain. V lost 2 bases and J 2 bases, leaving 0 bases between the germline ends. This CDR3 is 11 amino acids long. Germline V gives CDR1 KGHDR, CDR2 SFDVKD.

The chain recombines TRBV20-1 with TRBJ1-6; D unresolved. Deletions cut 3 bases from V and 0 bases from J, with 6 bases between. The germline V gene has CDR1 DFQATT and CDR2 SNEGSKA (reference sequence). This CDR3 has 14 amino acids. In nucleotides, the CDR3 is TGCAGTGCTAGCAGTGACTCCTATAATTCACCCCTCCACTTT. This encodes CSASSDSYNSPLHF.

This clonotype was picked up a small number of times. The CDR3 DNA reads as TGTGCCAGCAGCGTAGACGGGAGCTCCTACGAGCAGTACTTC. Protein sequence: CASSVDGSSYEQYF. This chain joins TRBV9 and TRBJ2-7; tentatively, D is TRBD2 (6 bases). Trimming took 0 bases from V and 0 from J, leaving 7 bases between them. Germline lookup yields CDR1 SGDLS and CDR2 YYNGEE. The CDR3 runs to 14 residues.

The chain's CDR3 is CASSLDRRDSTDTQYF. CDR3 DNA: TGCGCCAGCAGCTTGGATCGGCGGGACAGTACAGATACGCAGTATTTT. The chain recombines TRBV5-1 with TRBJ2-3; the D gene is possibly TRBD1 (7 bases). CDR1 SGHRS and CDR2 YFSETQ come from the germline V gene. The CDR3 runs 16 residues. V lost 0 bases, J lost 3 bases, and 14 bases lay in between. The complete variable domain, with remaining parts taken from reference TRBV5-1 and TRBJ2-3, reads KAGVTQTPRYLIKTRGQQVTLSCSPISGHRSVSWYQQTPGQGLQFLFEYFSETQRNKGNFPGRFSGRQFSNSRSEMNVSTLELGDSALYLCASSLDRRDSTDTQYFGPGTRLTVL.

The rearrangement joins TRBV18 to TRBJ1-4; no reliable D call. This CDR3 is built from 15 residues. The V gene's germline CDR1 is KGHSH and CDR2 LQKENI. V lost 6 bases and J lost 5, with 16 bases in between. CDR3 amino acids: CASSARGLENEKLFF. CDR3 coding DNA: TGTGCCAGCTCTGCCAGAGGTCTTGAAAATGAAAAACTGTTTTTT.

The chain links TRBV27 to TRBJ2-2, with D possibly matching TRBD2 (7 bases). The CDR3 totals 15 residues. Trimming left V 3 bases short and J 3 bases short, with 11 bases between. Germline V gives CDR1 MNHEY, CDR2 SMNVEV (reference sequence). CDR3 in amino acids: CASSFAGADTGELFF. The CDR3 coding sequence is TGTGCCAGCAGTTTTGCGGGGGCGGACACCGGGGAGCTGTTTTTT.

The chain links TRBV5-1 to TRBJ2-1, with D uncertain. V lost 0 bases to trimming and J lost 5 bases, with 9 bases between them. The CDR3 extends over 14 amino acids. The germline CDR1 and CDR2 sequences are SGHRS and YFSETQ. The CDR3 nucleotides read TGCGCCAGCAGCTTGGGGCAGTTCGACAATGAGCAGTTCTTC. Translated: CASSLGQFDNEQFF.

This chain uses TRBV29-1 with TRBJ2-1; D perhaps matches TRBD1 (6 bases). The J call may be faulty, since TRBJ2-5 better matches the DNA end. Germline V gives CDR1 SQVTM, CDR2 ANQGSEA. This CDR3 contains 14 residues. The CDR3 DNA is TGCAGCGTTGATTCGGTCAGGGGTGTGGAGACCCAGTACTTC. As protein: CSVDSVRGVETQYF.

V gene TRBV5-6 combines with J gene TRBJ2-4; D may match TRBD1 or TRBD2 (5 bases each). Per germline, CDR1 SGHDT and CDR2 YYEEEE. The length of the CDR3 is 15 residues. V was clipped by 4 bases and J by 3 bases, with 14 bases between them. CDR3 protein: CASSPGPELKNIQYF. CDR3 in DNA: TGTGCCAGCAGCCCGGGACCAGAGCTCAAAAACATTCAGTACTTC.

This clonotype was picked up a small number of times. V is TRBV6-1 and J is TRBJ2-1, with unresolved D. The CDR3 has 12 residues. The germline V and J ends were trimmed by 0 bases and 9 bases, with 6 bases remaining between them. Germline V gene sequence: CDR1 MNHNS, CDR2 SASEGT. DNA of the CDR3: TGTGCCAGCAGTGAAGCGTGGGGTGAGCAGTTCTTC. Translation: CASSEAWGEQFF.

This clonotype was recorded a few times. V usage is TRBV3-1 and J usage is TRBJ2-5; D might be TRBD1 (6 bases). Germline V gene data show CDR1 as LGHDT and CDR2 as YNNKEL (reference sequence). This CDR3 is built from 13 residues. V was trimmed by 5 bases and J by 5 bases, leaving 12 bases between them. The CDR3 sequence is CASSDTGLETQYF. The DNA for the CDR3 is TGTGCCAGCAGCGATACAGGGTTGGAGACCCAGTACTTC.

The chain has TRBV28 and TRBJ1-5; D unclear. CDR3 length: 15 amino acids. Germline V gene data show CDR1 as MDHEN and CDR2 as SYDVKM. Trimming removed 8 bases from V and 0 bases from J, with 14 bases in between. CDR3 coding DNA: TGTGCCAGCGGGAAGTCGATTTATAGCAATCAGCCCCAGCATTTT. Encoded protein: CASGKSIYSNQPQHF.

J is TRBJ1-1 and V is TRBV5-1; D unresolved. Germline V gives CDR1 SGHRS, CDR2 YFSETQ. The V end was cut by 4 bases, the J end by 1 base, with 14 bases between. This CDR3 is 15 amino acids long. CDR3 bases: TGCGCCAGCAGCCCCTCTTATGAGGGGAACACTGAAGCTTTCTTT. It is translated as CASSPSYEGNTEAFF.

The chain couples TRBV20-1 to TRBJ2-5, with a weak D call TRBD2 (7 bases). Trimming took off 8 bases at V and 14 bases at J, with 24 bases between the two ends. This CDR3 is built from 12 residues. Germline V CDR1 and CDR2: DFQATT, SNEGSKA (reference sequence). CDR3 amino acids: CSTPGGYYEHYF. The DNA of the CDR3 is TGCAGTACCCCGGGGGGCTACTACGAGCACTACTTC.

The chain recombines TRBV4-1 with TRBJ2-5, with a tentative D call TRBD2 (5 bases). The CDR3 is 13 amino acids. CDR1 and CDR2 (germline): MGHRA, YSYEKL. Trimming removed 0 bases from V and 7 bases from J, with 9 bases in between. The CDR3 loop reads CASSQDHGVTQYF. The CDR3 DNA follows: TGCGCCAGCAGCCAAGATCACGGGGTGACCCAGTACTTC.

This clonotype occurred a few times. The chain is built from TRBV20-1 and TRBJ2-3; 7 nucleotides agree with TRBD2. CDR3 length: 14 residues. Germline loops: CDR1 DFQATT, CDR2 SNEGSKA (reference sequence). V shed 5 bases and J 0 bases; nucleotides not matched to a gene: 5. The CDR3 is CSAARAGSTDTQYF. CDR3 in DNA: TGCAGTGCTGCCCGAGCGGGGAGCACAGATACGCAGTATTTT.

This chain connects TRBV9 to TRBJ1-4; D remains unclear. Between the trimmed V and J ends, which lost 3 bases and 0 bases, there was a span of 9 bases. Germline values: CDR1 SGDLS, CDR2 YYNGEE. The CDR3 spans 15 residues. The CDR3 sequence is CASSAGLTTNEKLFF. CDR3 nucleotide sequence: TGTGCCAGCAGCGCCGGACTGACAACTAATGAAAAACTGTTTTTT.

In its sample, this clonotype was seen a few times. V gene TRBV12-5 combines with J gene TRBJ2-3, with 7 nucleotides matching TRBD2. Germline values: CDR1 LGHNT, CDR2 FRNRAP. The junction had 5 bases not matched to a gene; V was cut back by 3 bases and J by 2 bases. This CDR3 contains 15 residues. The CDR3 DNA follows: TGTGCTAGTGGTTTACCCCAGCGGGACACAGATACGCAGTATTTT. Translating gives CASGLPQRDTDTQYF.

The gene calls are TRBV25-1 and TRBJ2-2, with D uncertain. Germline V CDR1 and CDR2: MGHDK, SYGVNS. The CDR3 is 15 residues long. Trimming left V 1 base short and J 4 bases short, with 10 bases between. The CDR3 coding sequence is TGTGCCAGCAGTGAATCTTCACAGATCACCGGGGAGCTGTTTTTT. It encodes CASSESSQITGELFF.

This clonotype turned up a few times. The chain recombines TRBV5-1 with TRBJ1-2; D call uncertain. Germline loops: CDR1 SGHRS, CDR2 YFSETQ. The CDR3 is 12 residues long. V was clipped by 2 bases and J by 7 bases, with 9 bases between them. The CDR3: CASSLASSGYTF. DNA for the CDR3: TGCGCCAGCAGCTTAGCGAGCAGTGGCTACACCTTC.

The CDR3 nucleotides read TGTGCCAGCAGCCTCGGTGGGCAGAGGGAGCAGTACTTC. Its protein is CASSLGGQREQYF. The rearrangement joins TRBV7-9 to TRBJ2-5; the D gene is possibly TRBD2 (5 bases). This CDR3 has 13 amino acids. V was clipped by 5 bases and J by 11 bases, with 18 bases between them. The germline gives CDR1 SEHNR, CDR2 FQNEAQ (reference sequence).

The J gene is TRBJ2-2, the V gene TRBV18, with 8 positions matching TRBD2. Germline values: CDR1 KGHSH, CDR2 LQKENI. The CDR3 length is 16 residues. Trimming cost V 6 bases and J 0 bases; bases outside gene matches: 6. This CDR3 reads CASSTKLAANTGELFF. The CDR3 nucleotides read TGTGCCAGCTCCACCAAACTAGCGGCGAACACCGGGGAGCTGTTTTTT.

In its sample, this clonotype was seen many times. J is TRBJ2-7 and V is TRBV12-3 or TRBV12-4; either TRBD1 or TRBD2 may supply D (5 bases each). The length of the CDR3 is 12 residues. Trimming shortened V by 2 bases and J by 5 bases, and 7 bases separated the two germline ends. The CDR3 reads CASSLQGDEQYF. CDR3 coding DNA: TGTGCCAGCAGTTTACAGGGAGACGAGCAGTACTTC.

With regard to this clonotype: One base away lies a much larger clone, so this may be a sequencing read error. The chain couples TRBV7-2 to TRBJ2-2; D remains ambiguous. The CDR3 contains 14 residues. The germline V and J ends were trimmed by 3 bases and 1 base, with 6 bases remaining between them. The V gene's germline CDR1 is SGHTA and CDR2 FQGNSA. CDR3 bases: TGTGCCAGCAGCTTCAACCAGAACACCGGGGAGCTGTTTTTT. Translation gives CASSFNQNTGELFF.

This clonotype occurred a few times. The gene calls are TRBV7-3 and TRBJ2-1; the match to TRBD1 covers 7 bases. This CDR3 comprises 16 residues. V dropped 5 bases and J dropped 7; count of bases not matched to a gene: 14. The germline CDR1 and CDR2 sequences are SGHTA and FQGTGA. The DNA of the CDR3 is TGTGCCAGCAGCCTACTCCCGGGACAGAGGGAGAATGAGCAGTTCTTC. Translating gives CASSLLPGQRENEQFF.

V gene TRBV29-1 combines with J gene TRBJ2-2; 9 nucleotides line up with TRBD2. CDR1 and CDR2 from the germline V gene are SQVTM and ANQGSEA. The CDR3 is 17 residues long. The trim removed 3 bases at V and 7 bases at J, leaving 15 bases unmatched. The CDR3: CSVEDPGGRAVVGELFF. In nucleotides, the CDR3 is TGCAGCGTTGAGGACCCTGGCGGGAGGGCCGTTGTCGGGGAGCTGTTTTTT.

The chain couples TRBV12-3 or TRBV12-4 to TRBJ1-3; perhaps TRBD1 as D (5 bases). The CDR3 is made up of 16 amino acids. V was trimmed by 3 bases and J by 2 bases, leaving 14 bases between them. The CDR3 DNA is TGTGCCAGCAGTTTGGGGGGATGGGGACCTGGAAACACCATATATTTT. Translated: CASSLGGWGPGNTIYF.

This clonotype was seen a handful of times. The chain combines TRBV5-6 with TRBJ2-2; D gene unclear. Germline loops: CDR1 SGHDT, CDR2 YYEEEE. V was cut by 7 bases and J by 2 bases, with 15 bases left in between. The CDR3 covers 15 residues. CDR3 protein: CASETLQFNTGELFF. The DNA of the CDR3 is TGTGCCAGCGAGACGTTACAGTTTAACACCGGGGAGCTGTTTTTT.

This clonotype was detected a few times. The chain recombines TRBV27 with TRBJ1-2, with D tentatively TRBD1 (5 bases). V lost 3 bases and J 5 bases, leaving 10 bases between the germline ends. The CDR3 loop spans 13 amino acids. Looked up from germline, CDR1 is MNHEY and CDR2 is SMNVEV (reference sequence). The CDR3 loop reads CASSLLGEYGYTF. CDR3 bases: TGTGCCAGCAGTTTGTTGGGGGAATATGGCTACACCTTC.

The V call is TRBV10-3, the J call TRBJ1-2; unclear D gene. This CDR3 comprises 11 residues. V was pared by 5 bases and J by 7 bases, with 8 bases between. Germline CDR1 and CDR2: ENHRY and SYGVKD. CDR3 residues: CAISFDGGYTF. The CDR3 coding sequence is TGTGCCATCAGTTTCGACGGTGGCTACACCTTC.